This TCR beta chain was sequenced for a study of T cells in Graves' hyperthyroidism and ophthalmopathy. Overall study findings and caveats: Expanded thyroid clonotypes (above 0.001) were mostly also found in blood.

Researchers took RNA transcripts and amplified the TCR beta CDR3 regions from them. Primed by the HTBI set, a first-round RT-PCR was run on the TCR CDR3. MiXCR, run by TCRdb on the multiplex PCR reads, gives a single entry per CDR3 protein. The sample records roughly 500,000 distinct CDR3 sequences, 40% to 50% being singletons. A few counts support this clonotype. What it binds is not known. The study left out patients who had uncontrolled infection, other autoimmune disease, pregnancy or lactation. Clinical symptoms, serum thyroxine and TRAb, thyroid ultrasound and orbital computed tomography together formed the diagnostic basis. Sequencing was carried out using peripheral blood or thyroid tissue (not recorded which). The TCR was taken from an adult woman with Graves' disease, either hyperthyroidism or ophthalmopathy (not recorded which).

Here the CDR3 reads CASSPRQAGPYEQYF. The CDR3 nucleotides read TGTGCCAGCAGCCCTCGACAGGCGGGTCCCTACGAGCAGTACTTC. The chain links TRBV7-6 to TRBJ2-7, with TRBD1 as a possible D gene (6 bases). With 5 bases removed from V and 2 bases from J, the gap between germline ends came to 16 bases. CDR3 length equals 15 residues. CDR1 and CDR2 (germline): SGHVS, FNYEAQ.